One and the same sample provided the 21 T cell receptor beta chains below, sequenced in a study of shared clonotypes between healthy human individuals. Assay used: immunoSEQ multiplex PCR; TCRdb lists only in-frame clones, some missing. In the table there are around 2.1 million clones, more than 90% of which are singletons. The material sequenced was naive CD4+ T cells sorted from blood. Subset defined: CD45RA+ positively selected. The origin of the receptors is a young man in good health.

The rearrangement joins TRBV6-5 to TRBJ1-6; D is unresolved. The CDR3 is 16 amino acids. V lost 2 bases, J lost 0 bases, and 8 bases lay in between. The germline V gene has CDR1 MNHEY and CDR2 SVGAGI. The CDR3 coding sequence is TGTGCCAGCAGTTACAGTAGGGTCTCCTATAATTCACCCCTCCACTTT. Its translation is CASSYSRVSYNSPLHF.

The chain recombines TRBV5-4 with TRBJ1-1, with D possibly being TRBD1 (6 bases). Germline values: CDR1 SGHNT, CDR2 YYREEE (reference sequence). The CDR3 has 15 amino acids. V was pared by 3 bases and J by 3 bases, with 15 bases between. CDR3 DNA sequence: TGTGCCAGCAGCTCAAACAGGGTTGGCGACACTGAAGCTTTCTTT. It encodes CASSSNRVGDTEAFF.

As for this clone: The same CDR3 arises from other DNA sequences in this sample as well. The V and J genes are TRBV6-5 and TRBJ2-7; perhaps TRBD2 as D (6 bases). The CDR3 has 13 residues. Germline CDR1 reads MNHEY; CDR2 reads SVGAGI. V shed 4 bases and J shed 0 bases, with 7 bases lying between them. CDR3 nucleotide sequence: TGTGCCAGCAGTTCCGGGGGCTCCTACGAGCAGTACTTC. Protein: CASSSGGSYEQYF.

V and J are TRBV30 and TRBJ2-1; tentative D call: TRBD2 (5 bases). V was clipped by 5 bases and J by 5 bases, with 16 bases between them. The CDR3 totals 14 residues. The germline gives CDR1 GTSNPN, CDR2 SVGIG (reference sequence). The DNA of the CDR3 is TGTGCCTGGGGAACGGACTCGAATCACAATGAGCAGTTCTTC. It translates to CAWGTDSNHNEQFF.

The chain carries TRBV28 and TRBJ1-4; D gene ambiguous. The CDR3 totals 14 residues. The germline gives CDR1 MDHEN, CDR2 SYDVKM. Trimming took off 5 bases at V and 7 bases at J, with 14 bases between the two ends. CDR3 in amino acids: CASSVGGRGEKLFF. Written as DNA, the CDR3 is TGTGCCAGCAGTGTGGGAGGTCGGGGTGAAAAACTGTTTTTT.

A single count supports this clone. CDR3 coding DNA: TGTGCCAGCAGCCCCGGGACTAGCGCAAGCTACAATGAGCAGTTCTTC. It is translated as CASSPGTSASYNEQFF. The chain recombines TRBV9 with TRBJ2-1; the match to TRBD2 covers 10 bases. Germline V gene lookup returns CDR1 SGDLS and CDR2 YYNGEE. The V gene end was trimmed by 4 bases and the J gene end by 3 bases; junction bases not matched to a gene: 7. The CDR3 contains 16 residues.

The chain employs TRBV4-1 and TRBJ2-2, with D possibly TRBD1 on 6 matching bases. This CDR3 has 15 amino acids. Germline loops: CDR1 MGHRA, CDR2 YSYEKL. V lost 5 bases and J 0 bases, leaving 10 bases between the germline ends. The CDR3 spells CASSADRANTGELFF. CDR3 in DNA: TGCGCCAGCAGCGCGGACAGAGCGAACACCGGGGAGCTGTTTTTT.

This sequence joins TRBV30 and TRBJ2-5; D not certain. The CDR3 sequence is 10 residues long. The germline V gene encodes CDR1 GTSNPN and CDR2 SVGIG (reference sequence). V was pared by 6 bases and J by 3 bases, with 5 bases between. As DNA, the CDR3 is TGTGCCTGTCTGGAAGAGACCCAGTACTTC. This encodes CACLEETQYF. The variable domain in full, with the rest retrieved from reference TRBV30 and TRBJ2-5, is SQTIHQWPATLVQPVGSPLSLECTVEGTSNPNLYWYRQAAGRGLQLLFYSVGIGQISSEVPQNLSASRPQDRQFILSSKKLLLSDSGFYLCACLEETQYFGPGTRLLVL.

The rearrangement links TRBV10-3 to TRBJ2-7, with D hard to call. CDR3 size: 11 residues. Germline lookup yields CDR1 ENHRY and CDR2 SYGVKD. Deletions cut 2 bases from V and 7 bases from J, with 6 bases between. This CDR3 reads CAISERGEQYF. DNA of the CDR3: TGTGCCATCAGTGAGAGAGGAGAGCAGTACTTC.

V is TRBV6-5 and J is TRBJ2-3, with a weak D call TRBD2 (7 bases). This CDR3 contains 15 residues. V was cut by 8 bases and J by 3 bases, with 18 bases left in between. Germline CDR1 MNHEY, CDR2 SVGAGI. CDR3 in DNA: TGTGCCAGCTCAGGTACGGGGGGCCGAACAGATACGCAGTATTTT. Amino acid sequence: CASSGTGGRTDTQYF.

The V call is TRBV7-2, the J call TRBJ2-2, with 14 bases lining up with TRBD2. The CDR3 is made up of 17 amino acids. CDR1 and CDR2 from the germline V gene are SGHTA and FQGNSA. Trimming cost V 5 bases and J 2 bases; bases outside gene matches: 4. Here the CDR3 reads CASSAGLAGVNTGELFF. DNA for the CDR3: TGTGCCAGCAGCGCGGGACTAGCGGGAGTAAACACCGGGGAGCTGTTTTTT.

This chain joins TRBV10-3 and TRBJ1-1; D is undetermined. The germline V gene has CDR1 ENHRY and CDR2 SYGVKD. V was pared by 3 bases and J by 0 bases, with 8 bases between. The CDR3 consists of 14 residues. The CDR3 spells CAISDVDLNTEAFF. Written as DNA, the CDR3 is TGTGCCATCAGTGATGTGGATCTGAACACTGAAGCTTTCTTT.

This clone was seen a single time. V gene TRBV6-5 combines with J gene TRBJ2-7; 7 nucleotides line up with TRBD1. CDR1 is MNHEY, CDR2 SVGAGI, per germline. V trimming: 0 bases; J trimming: 4 bases; junction bases outside the gene matches: 6. CDR3 length: 15 amino acids. The CDR3 DNA is TGTGCCAGCAGTTACTCGAAACAGGGGCAATACGAGCAGTACTTC. As protein: CASSYSKQGQYEQYF.

V usage is TRBV10-3 and J usage is TRBJ1-2; D unclear. V was clipped by 7 bases and J by 5 bases, with 11 bases between them. There are 12 residues in the CDR3. CDR1 is ENHRY, CDR2 SYGVKD, per germline. The CDR3, as DNA: TGTGCCATCATCCCGGCCTCTTATGGCTACACCTTC. Translated: CAIIPASYGYTF.

CDR3 DNA sequence: TGTGCCAGCAGCTTAGAAAGGAATACGCAGTATTTT. This translates into CASSLERNTQYF. This chain connects TRBV7-2 to TRBJ2-3; no firm D call. V lost 1 base to trimming and J lost 7 bases, with 6 bases between them. Germline V lookup: CDR1 SGHTA, CDR2 FQGNSA. This CDR3 contains 12 residues.

The chain uses TRBV27 and TRBJ2-5; 12 bases map to TRBD2. The V segment lost 3 bases and the J segment 5 bases; nucleotides outside the gene matches: 7. The CDR3 runs 16 residues. Germline lookup yields CDR1 MNHEY and CDR2 SMNVEV (reference sequence). CDR3 sequence (DNA): TGTGCCAGCAGTTTCGCTAGCGGGAGGGTGTTGGAGACCCAGTACTTC. Its protein is CASSFASGRVLETQYF.

The V and J genes are TRBV5-4 and TRBJ1-6; the match to TRBD1 covers 7 bases. The CDR3 sequence is 14 residues long. Per the germline V gene, CDR1 is SGHNT and CDR2 is YYREEE (reference sequence). J was trimmed by 11 bases and V by 0 bases; bases with no gene match: 5. The CDR3, as DNA: TGTGCCAGCAGCTTGGACAGGGGTGATCCACCCCTCCACTTT. Protein sequence: CASSLDRGDPPLHF.

The V call is TRBV7-2, the J call TRBJ2-2; TRBD1 agrees at 7 bases. Germline V gene sequence: CDR1 SGHTA, CDR2 FQGNSA. The CDR3 has 14 residues. Trimming at V came to 3 bases and at J to 4 bases, leaving 2 bases not matched to a gene. Written as DNA, the CDR3 is TGTGCCAGCAGCTTCGACAGGGCCACCGGGGAGCTGTTTTTT. Its protein is CASSFDRATGELFF. Based on the CDR3 plus reference TRBV7-2 and TRBJ2-2, the full variable domain is GAGVSQSPSNKVTEKGKDVELRCDPISGHTALYWYRQSLGQGLEFLIYFQGNSAPDKSGLPSDRFSAERTGGSVSTLTIQRTQQEDSAVYLCASSFDRATGELFFGEGSRLTVL.

The chain employs TRBV6-1 and TRBJ1-2; D is perhaps TRBD1 (5 bases). V was pared by 3 bases and J by 4 bases, with 18 bases between. The CDR3 runs to 16 residues. Germline V gives CDR1 MNHNS, CDR2 SASEGT. In DNA form, the CDR3 reads TGTGCCAGCAGTGACTGGGAGGGGCAAAAAATCTATGGCTACACCTTC. Amino acid sequence: CASSDWEGQKIYGYTF.

CDR3 coding DNA: TGTGCCAGCTCGACAGTAACTGGCTACACCTTC. Translation gives CASSTVTGYTF. This chain joins TRBV6-6 and TRBJ1-2; the D gene is possibly TRBD1 (5 bases). V lost 8 bases, J lost 7 bases, and 11 bases lay in between. Germline V gives CDR1 MNHNY, CDR2 SVGAGI (reference sequence). CDR3 size: 11 residues.

The CDR3 sequence is CASSLWADEQFF. The DNA of the CDR3 is TGTGCCAGCAGTTTATGGGCGGATGAGCAGTTCTTC. The rearrangement joins TRBV28 to TRBJ2-1; D not resolved. This CDR3 contains 12 residues. Germline CDR1 is MDHEN and CDR2 is SYDVKM. Trimming took off 0 bases at V and 8 bases at J, with 5 bases between the two ends.